The 22 T cell receptor beta chains presented below share a single source sample, sequenced in a study of cytomegalovirus exposure and HLA in healthy donors. With 60 Vbeta and 13 Jbeta primers, the PCR was carried out. Sequencing used immunoSEQ multiplex PCR; TCRdb keeps in-frame clones, though not all of them. Counted here are more than 95,000 clones, 75% to 80% occurring once; the ten biggest clones make up roughly 6%. The material sequenced was PBMCs. All receptors come from a man aged 55 to 70 in good health and CMV-seropositive.

The CDR3: CASSISGQGYNSPLHF. The CDR3 DNA follows: TGTGCCAGTAGTATATCGGGACAGGGGTATAATTCACCCCTCCACTTT. The chain couples TRBV19 to TRBJ1-6, with TRBD1 matching 10 bases. V shed 2 bases and J 4 bases; nucleotides not matched to a gene: 2. The CDR3 has 16 amino acids. Germline values: CDR1 LNHDA, CDR2 SQIVND (reference sequence).

The V call is TRBV7-3, the J call TRBJ2-6; maybe TRBD1 (6 bases). From germline, CDR1 is SGHTA and CDR2 FQGTGA. CDR3 length: 13 residues. Trimming removed 5 bases from V and 8 bases from J, with 10 bases in between. CDR3 sequence (DNA): TGTGCCAGCAGCGCCGGACAGTCCAACGTCCTGACTTTC. It yields the protein CASSAGQSNVLTF.

On this clone: The sample has other DNA sequences that encode this CDR3 too. CDR3 region: CASSEGFGANYGYTF. Here the CDR3 DNA reads TGTGCCAGCAGTGAAGGTTTCGGAGCTAACTATGGCTACACCTTC. This chain links TRBV6-4 with TRBJ1-2, with D unresolved. V was trimmed by 3 bases and J by 0 bases, leaving 11 bases between them. This CDR3 spans 15 amino acids. From germline, CDR1 is MRHNA and CDR2 SNTAGT.

The rearrangement links TRBV7-6 to TRBJ2-5; D possibly corresponds to TRBD1 (6 bases). Judging by the DNA end, TRBJ2-7 fits better; the J call may be wrong. Germline V gene sequence: CDR1 SGHVS, CDR2 FNYEAQ. This CDR3 spans 14 amino acids. CDR3 in DNA: TGTGCCAGCAGCCCTCCGGGACACCTCTACGAGCAGTACTTC. This encodes CASSPPGHLYEQYF.

V usage is TRBV18 and J usage is TRBJ2-4; TRBD1 agrees at 7 bases. This CDR3 region has 14 residues. Losses at the gene ends were 3 bases for V and 7 bases for J; bases not matched to a gene: 6. Germline values: CDR1 KGHSH, CDR2 LQKENI. CDR3 amino acids: CASSPSGTANIQYF. In DNA form, the CDR3 reads TGTGCCAGCTCACCCTCCGGGACAGCGAACATTCAGTACTTC. Filled out from reference TRBV18 and TRBJ2-4, the complete variable domain reads NAGVMQNPRHLVRRRGQEARLRCSPMKGHSHVYWYRQLPEEGLKFMVYLQKENIIDESGMPKERFSAEFPKEGPSILRIQQVVRGDSAAYFCASSPSGTANIQYFGAGTRLSVL.

This chain joins TRBV28 and TRBJ2-7; tentatively, D is TRBD1 (5 bases). The CDR3 consists of 14 residues. CDR1 and CDR2 (germline): MDHEN, SYDVKM. Trimming left V 2 bases short and J 3 bases short, with 11 bases between. CDR3 sequence (DNA): TGTGCCAGCAGTTTAATGGGGCATCACTACGAGCAGTACTTC. This gives the protein CASSLMGHHYEQYF.

The CDR3 region is CAWGTGFYGYTF. The CDR3 DNA follows: TGTGCCTGGGGGACAGGGTTTTATGGCTACACCTTC. The V gene is TRBV30, the J gene TRBJ1-2, with 9 bases aligning to TRBD1. The CDR3 extends over 12 amino acids. V was pared by 5 bases and J by 5 bases, with 3 bases of the junction left unmatched. CDR1 and CDR2 from the germline V gene are GTSNPN and SVGIG (reference sequence).

The chain employs TRBV9 and TRBJ2-7; 9 bases fit TRBD1. Germline V gene sequence: CDR1 SGDLS, CDR2 YYNGEE. V gave up 0 bases and J gave up 0 bases; unmatched junction bases: 7. The CDR3 is 17 amino acids. Written as DNA, the CDR3 is TGTGCCAGCAGCGTAGGCCTCGGGACAGGGAGCTCCTACGAGCAGTACTTC. Amino acids: CASSVGLGTGSSYEQYF.

The chain employs TRBV5-5 and TRBJ2-1, with D hard to call. V was clipped by 1 base and J by 0 bases, with 8 bases between them. The CDR3 consists of 15 residues. The germline gives CDR1 SGHKS, CDR2 YYEKEE (reference sequence). This CDR3 is CASSLWLSSYNEQFF. In DNA form, the CDR3 reads TGTGCCAGCAGCTTGTGGTTGAGCTCCTACAATGAGCAGTTCTTC.

Of note for this clone: In this CDR3 the conserved last residue, phenylalanine or tryptophan, is missing, so a read error is likely. The V call is TRBV10-3, the J call TRBJ2-2; 8 bases are a match to TRBD1. Germline V gives CDR1 ENHRY, CDR2 SYGVKD. V gave up 7 bases and J gave up 3 bases; unmatched junction bases: 7. The CDR3 is made up of 15 amino acids. This CDR3 is CAITGGAQDTGELFL. CDR3 nucleotide sequence: TGTGCCATCACAGGGGGCGCGCAGGACACCGGGGAGCTGTTTCTT.

The V and J genes are TRBV5-1 and TRBJ1-2; no clear D gene. The CDR3 runs to 14 residues. The V gene lost 3 bases and the J gene lost 7 bases, with 16 bases spanning the gap. The germline V gene encodes CDR1 SGHRS and CDR2 YFSETQ. The chain's CDR3 is CASSSEPPGGGYTF. The CDR3 DNA reads TGCGCCAGCAGCTCTGAACCCCCTGGCGGTGGCTACACCTTC.

J is TRBJ2-3 and V is TRBV6-5; TRBD1 might be the D (6 bases). The V and J ends lost 2 bases and 5 bases respectively, with 14 bases between them. The CDR3 covers 15 residues. Germline CDR1 reads MNHEY; CDR2 reads SVGAGI. This CDR3 is CASSYARGGRDTQYF. The CDR3 coding sequence is TGTGCCAGCAGTTACGCCCGAGGGGGACGAGATACGCAGTATTTT.

The chain links TRBV9 to TRBJ2-3; no definite D call. V gave up 1 base and J gave up 6 bases, with 12 bases separating them. Germline V gene lookup returns CDR1 SGDLS and CDR2 YYNGEE. This CDR3 is 14 amino acids long. The CDR3 region is CASSVSPLGDTQYF. The CDR3 coding sequence is TGTGCCAGCAGCGTATCCCCGCTAGGTGATACGCAGTATTTT.

This rearrangement joins TRBV15 to TRBJ1-1; 9 nucleotides line up with TRBD1. The CDR3 extends over 18 amino acids. V shed 4 bases, J shed 4 bases, and the junction held 16 bases outside the gene matches. Per germline, CDR1 LNHNV and CDR2 YYDKDF (reference sequence). The CDR3 coding sequence is TGTGCCACCAGCACAAGAACAGGGGGCAAAAGATTTAGCACTGAAGCTTTCTTT. The encoded protein is CATSTRTGGKRFSTEAFF.

The gene calls are TRBV7-2 and TRBJ2-5; the match to TRBD2 covers 11 bases. Judging by the DNA end, TRBJ2-7 fits better; the J call may be wrong. The CDR3 is 15 amino acids. Germline loops: CDR1 SGHTA, CDR2 FQGNSA. The CDR3 loop reads CASSSKLAGDHEQYF. As DNA, the CDR3 is TGTGCCAGCAGCTCAAAACTAGCGGGGGACCACGAGCAGTACTTC.

This sequence joins TRBV7-9 and TRBJ1-5; D is undetermined. CDR1 and CDR2 from the germline V gene are SEHNR and FQNEAQ (reference sequence). V shed 2 bases and J shed 7 bases, with 9 bases lying between them. The CDR3 is 13 amino acids. In nucleotides, the CDR3 is TGTGCCAGCAGCTTACTAGAAGGCCAGCCCCAGCATTTT. Translated, it gives CASSLLEGQPQHF.

The V gene is TRBV11-2, the J gene TRBJ1-2, with TRBD1 as a possible D gene (6 bases). Trimming cost V 1 base and J 2 bases, with 20 bases left between them. Germline CDR1 SGHAT, CDR2 FQNNGV. CDR3 length equals 18 residues. The CDR3 DNA follows: TGTGCCAGCAGCTTAGGGGGGAGGGGGGGACTCCCGAACTATGGCTACACCTTC. This sequence encodes CASSLGGRGGLPNYGYTF.

Only one count was recorded for this clone. The chain recombines TRBV18 with TRBJ1-2, with 9 bases fitting TRBD1. This CDR3 spans 13 amino acids. Germline loops: CDR1 KGHSH, CDR2 LQKENI. Trimming removed 6 bases from V and 5 bases from J; junction bases left unmatched: 4. CDR3: CASSPGTGYGYTF. CDR3 nucleotide sequence: TGTGCCAGCTCGCCCGGGACAGGGTATGGCTACACCTTC.

The rearrangement uses TRBV15 and TRBJ2-2, with no clear D. V lost 8 bases and J 7 bases, leaving 5 bases between the germline ends. From germline, CDR1 is LNHNV and CDR2 YYDKDF (reference sequence). The length of the CDR3 is 10 residues. The CDR3 DNA reads as TGTGCCACCCCTTACGGGGAGCTGTTTTTT. Protein product: CATPYGELFF.

This sequence joins TRBV18 and TRBJ1-5, with 8 bases matching TRBD1. The trim removed 2 bases at V and 2 bases at J, leaving 8 bases unmatched. Looked up from germline, CDR1 is KGHSH and CDR2 is LQKENI. The CDR3 has 17 amino acids. CDR3 amino acids: CASSPGTGGWRNQPQHF. The CDR3 nucleotides read TGTGCCAGCTCACCAGGAACAGGGGGATGGCGCAATCAGCCCCAGCATTTT.

This chain connects TRBV2 to TRBJ1-2; 8 bases line up with TRBD1. Germline V CDR1 and CDR2: SNHLY, FYNNEI. V dropped 3 bases and J dropped 8; count of bases not matched to a gene: 5. The CDR3 has 13 residues. The CDR3 DNA reads TGTGCCAGCAGTGACTTAACAGGGGGAGGCTACACCTTC. It yields the protein CASSDLTGGGYTF.

This chain links TRBV6-5 with TRBJ2-7; 10 positions agree with TRBD1. The V gene end was trimmed by 4 bases and the J gene end by 5 bases; junction bases not matched to a gene: 11. The germline gives CDR1 MNHEY, CDR2 SVGAGI. The CDR3 runs to 16 residues. The CDR3 DNA sequence: TGTGCCAGCAGTTTAGCGCCGGGACAGGGGATCGACGAGCAGTACTTC. Protein sequence: CASSLAPGQGIDEQYF.